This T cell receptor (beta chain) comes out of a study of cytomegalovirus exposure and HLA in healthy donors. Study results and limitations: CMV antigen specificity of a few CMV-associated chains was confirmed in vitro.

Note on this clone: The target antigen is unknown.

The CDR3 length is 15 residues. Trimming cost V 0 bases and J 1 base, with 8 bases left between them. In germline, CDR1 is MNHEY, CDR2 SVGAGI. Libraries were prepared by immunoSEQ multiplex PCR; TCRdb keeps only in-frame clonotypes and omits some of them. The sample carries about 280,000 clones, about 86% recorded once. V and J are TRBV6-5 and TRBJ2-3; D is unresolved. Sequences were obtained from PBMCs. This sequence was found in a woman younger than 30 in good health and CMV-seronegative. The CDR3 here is CASSYSVAGTDTQYF. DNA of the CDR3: TGTGCCAGCAGTTACTCGGTGGCGGGCACAGATACGCAGTATTTT.